The present T cell receptor beta chain was sequenced within a study of cytomegalovirus exposure and HLA in healthy donors. Regarding the study as a whole: CMV serostatus was the sole immune exposure data available.

With 60 Vbeta and 13 Jbeta primers, the PCR was carried out. Here immunoSEQ multiplex PCR was the method, and the copy in TCRdb shows in-frame clones only, minus some. The table lists 55,000 to 70,000 clones, 55% to 80% of them singletons. As for this clone: The antigen is unknown.

With V trimmed by 5 bases and J by 2 bases, 3 bases remained unmatched. CDR1 WSHSY and CDR2 SAAADI come from the germline V gene. The CDR3 consists of 14 residues. This chain connects TRBV10-2 to TRBJ2-7; 10 bases map to TRBD2. This receptor was obtained from a woman between 50 and 59 years old in good health and CMV-seronegative. Sequencing used PBMCs. CDR3: CASSLLAGPYEQYF. In DNA, the CDR3 is TGCGCCAGCAGTCTACTAGCGGGACCCTACGAGCAGTACTTC.